This TCR beta chain was profiled in a study of T cells in Graves' hyperthyroidism and ophthalmopathy. Whole-study context: Peripheral blood was secured at the point of initial diagnosis, before any treatment.

General study points: Blood held most thyroid clonotypes expanded above 0.001 frequency.

V gave up 3 bases and J gave up 4 bases, with 12 bases separating them. This CDR3 has 14 residues. CDR1 is ENHRY and CDR2 is SYGVKD in the germline V gene. It was RNA transcripts that yielded the amplified TCR beta CDR3 regions. In the first-round RT-PCR of the TCR CDR3, the HTBI primer set was used. TCRdb analysed the multiplex PCR reads with MiXCR anew, one entry per CDR3 protein. The table records over 450,000 distinct CDR3 sequences, around an eighth of them present only once. This clonotype was observed many times. Its antigen is undetermined. Researchers defined stable Graves' hyperthyroidism as no ophthalmopathy progression within 18 months. Clinical symptoms, serum thyroxine, TRAb, thyroid ultrasound and orbital computed tomography informed diagnoses.

The receptor's source is a young woman with Graves' hyperthyroidism. The chain is built from TRBV10-3 and TRBJ1-2; a weak D match, TRBD1 (5 bases). Sequences were obtained from blood. The CDR3 region is CAISDPGQGYGYTF. In DNA, the CDR3 is TGTGCCATCAGTGACCCTGGGCAGGGCTATGGCTACACCTTC.